These T cell receptor beta chains were read from a single sample in a study of control samples from healthy donors and cancer patients. Sequenced by immunoSEQ multiplex PCR; TCRdb stores in-frame clones only, minus some. The table includes roughly 220,000 clones, 85% to 95% detected once. Sequencing was carried out using blood. The receptors stem from a man in his forties or fifties in good health. CDR3s include the opening cysteine and the closing phenylalanine or tryptophan. Each record gives: clone size, D gene, V gene, J gene, CDR3 protein, CDR3 DNA. The D gene is left open where the match is weak. Size values are once, few and many counts, or a class for expanded clones, and some rows have none.

>NA|TRBD1|TRBV5-1|TRBJ1-1
CASSLGQGAEAFF
TGCGCCAGCAGCTTGGGGCAGGGGGCTGAAGCTTTCTTT
>NA|NA|TRBV4-3|TRBJ2-3
CASSHLQGSGTDTQYF
TGCGCCAGCAGCCACTTACAGGGAAGTGGTACAGATACGCAGTATTTT
>NA|NA|TRBV5-8|TRBJ1-6
CASSLTYRVGSPLHF
TGTGCCAGCAGCTTGACCTACAGGGTCGGTTCACCCCTCCACTTT
>NA|TRBD1|TRBV6-5|TRBJ1-6
CASRGQGYNSPLHF
TGTGCCAGCAGGGGACAGGGGTATAATTCACCCCTCCACTTT
>NA|NA|TRBV14|TRBJ1-1
CASSQVGLGFTEAFF
TGTGCCAGCAGCCAAGTGGGTCTGGGGTTCACTGAAGCTTTCTTT
>many|NA|TRBV2|TRBJ1-5
CASSELSGDQPQHF
TGTGCCAGCAGTGAGTTGTCAGGGGATCAGCCCCAGCATTTT
>once|TRBD1|TRBV6-6|TRBJ1-4
CASTRQGAFNEKLFF
TGTGCCAGCACCCGACAGGGAGCCTTTAATGAAAAACTGTTTTTT
>NA|NA|TRBV3-1/TRBV3-2|TRBJ1-1
CASSQGGGAAFF
TGTGCCAGCAGCCAAGGAGGCGGGGCGGCTTTCTTT
>NA|NA|TRBV2|TRBJ2-2
CASRTGPSNTGELFF
TGTGCCAGCAGAACAGGGCCTTCGAACACCGGGGAGCTGTTTTTT
>NA|TRBD2|TRBV7-2|TRBJ2-5
CASSTRTSGGAETQYF
TGTGCCAGCAGCACGCGGACTAGCGGGGGGGCGGAGACCCAGTACTTC
>NA|NA|TRBV12-3/TRBV12-4|TRBJ1-6
CASKLDPGSPLHF
TGTGCCAGCAAATTGGACCCTGGGTCACCCCTCCACTTT
>NA|NA|TRBV11-2|TRBJ1-3
CASSLDASPGNTIYF
TGTGCCAGCAGCTTAGATGCCTCTCCTGGAAACACCATATATTTT
>NA|TRBD2|TRBV24-1|TRBJ2-5
CATSAERTLGGETQYF
TGTGCCACCAGTGCTGAGAGGACACTCGGGGGGGAGACCCAGTACTTC
>NA|NA|TRBV7-9|TRBJ2-1
CASSFLGRTYEQFF
TGTGCCAGCAGCTTTCTAGGACGGACCTATGAGCAGTTCTTC
>NA|NA|TRBV20-1|TRBJ1-1
CSATLKGGAFF
TGCAGTGCTACCCTAAAAGGGGGAGCTTTCTTT
>NA|NA|TRBV6-1|TRBJ1-2
CASRQDRHNYGYTF
TGTGCCAGCAGGCAAGACAGGCACAACTATGGCTACACCTTC
>NA|NA|TRBV5-1|TRBJ2-1
CASSLGGSSSYNEQFF
TGCGCCAGCAGCTTGGGTGGCAGTAGCTCCTACAATGAGCAGTTCTTC
>NA|NA|TRBV30|TRBJ2-2
CAWMGDGHTGELFF
TGTGCCTGGATGGGGGACGGTCACACCGGGGAGCTGTTTTTT
>few|TRBD1|TRBV30|TRBJ1-2
CAWSFGQVYGYTF
TGTGCCTGGAGTTTTGGACAGGTCTATGGCTACACCTTC
>NA|NA|TRBV2|TRBJ1-1
CASRERGHDFEAFF
TGTGCCAGCAGAGAAAGGGGACACGACTTTGAAGCTTTCTTT
>NA|TRBD2|TRBV27|TRBJ2-3
CASSFQLTSGYTDTQYF
TGTGCCAGCAGTTTTCAACTGACTAGCGGATACACAGATACGCAGTATTTT
>NA|TRBD1|TRBV5-1|TRBJ2-5
CASSWDSQETQYF
TGCGCCAGCAGCTGGGACAGTCAAGAGACCCAGTACTTC
>few|NA|TRBV29-1|TRBJ1-4
CSVALTLKGGYEKLFF
TGCAGCGTTGCGCTGACCCTAAAGGGCGGGTATGAAAAACTGTTTTTT
>NA|NA|TRBV19|TRBJ1-5
CASSGYSTGQPQHF
TGTGCCAGTAGTGGGTATAGTACTGGCCAGCCCCAGCATTTT
>NA|NA|TRBV28|TRBJ2-2
CASSPGGSIWELFF
TGTGCCAGCAGTCCCGGGGGATCGATCTGGGAGCTGTTTTTT
>once|NA|TRBV7-6|TRBJ2-2
CASSLVGIRISNTGELFF
TGTGCCAGCAGCTTAGTAGGCATCCGGATCTCGAACACCGGGGAGCTGTTTTTT
>NA|NA|TRBV6-1|TRBJ1-5
CASSESGNQPQHF
TGTGCCAGCAGTGAATCGGGGAATCAGCCCCAGCATTTT
>NA|NA|TRBV6-1|TRBJ2-3
CASSVRIALYTDTQYF
TGTGCCAGCAGTGTACGGATAGCCCTCTACACAGATACGCAGTATTTT
>once|NA|TRBV28|TRBJ2-4
CASSLGSPNIQYF
TGTGCCAGCAGTTTAGGGTCCCCAAACATTCAGTACTTC
>NA|NA|TRBV24-1|TRBJ1-2
CATSGGDGYGYTF
TGTGCCACCAGTGGAGGGGACGGCTATGGCTACACCTTC
>NA|TRBD2|TRBV27|TRBJ2-2
CASRLAGGPGELFF
TGTGCCAGCAGACTAGCGGGGGGGCCCGGGGAGCTGTTTTTT
>NA|NA|TRBV28|TRBJ2-2
CASSGQFLSPTGELFF
TGTGCCAGCAGCGGACAGTTCTTATCCCCCACCGGGGAGCTGTTTTTT
>NA|NA|TRBV10-3|TRBJ2-5
CAIRPRDAITQYF
TGTGCCATCAGGCCCAGGGATGCTATAACCCAGTACTTC
>few|NA|TRBV4-2|TRBJ1-1
CASSQDRGGRKAFF
TGTGCCAGCAGCCAAGATCGAGGGGGTAGGAAAGCTTTCTTT
>NA|NA|TRBV6-5|TRBJ1-5
CASSSQNQPQHF
TGTGCCAGCAGTTCACAAAATCAGCCCCAGCATTTT
>NA|NA|TRBV2|TRBJ2-3
CASIRAGTDTQYF
TGTGCCAGCATACGGGCTGGAACAGATACGCAGTATTTT
>NA|TRBD2|TRBV20-1|TRBJ2-5
CSASSSGGLQETQYF
TGCAGTGCTAGTTCTAGCGGGGGACTTCAAGAGACCCAGTACTTC
>NA|NA|TRBV21-1|TRBJ1-1
CASSKAEERSTEAFF
TGTGCCAGCAGCAAAGCGGAGGAGCGGAGCACTGAAGCTTTCTTT
>NA|TRBD2|TRBV7-3|TRBJ2-2
CASSEHPGLGTGELFF
TGTGCCAGCAGCGAACATCCGGGACTAGGAACCGGGGAGCTGTTTTTT
>NA|TRBD1|TRBV5-1|TRBJ2-7
CASSLQGAREQYF
TGCGCCAGCAGCTTACAGGGGGCCAGAGAGCAGTACTTC
>once|TRBD1|TRBV2|TRBJ1-1
CARPTDRGNTEAFF
TGTGCCAGACCGACCGACAGGGGAAACACTGAAGCTTTCTTT
>NA|NA|TRBV2|TRBJ2-1
CASTPDPFYNEQFF
TGTGCCAGCACCCCGGACCCCTTCTACAATGAGCAGTTCTTC
>once|NA|TRBV4-3|TRBJ2-7
CASSQDGVSYEQYF
TGCGCCAGCAGCCAGGACGGGGTCTCCTACGAGCAGTACTTC
>once|NA|TRBV5-3|TRBJ1-1
CARSLPAGIRSCTEAFF
TGTGCCAGAAGCTTGCCGGCAGGGATTCGATCATGCACTGAAGCTTTCTTT
>once|NA|TRBV3-1/TRBV3-2|TRBJ1-2
CASSPRTATALNYGYTF
TGTGCCAGCAGCCCTCGGACAGCGACCGCCTTGAACTATGGCTACACCTTC
>NA|NA|TRBV18|TRBJ1-4
CASSRGRPGLGEKLFF
TGTGCCAGCTCACGGGGACGTCCTGGGTTGGGCGAAAAACTGTTTTTT
>NA|NA|TRBV19|TRBJ1-5
CASRLSSNQPQHF
TGTGCCAGTAGGTTAAGTAGCAATCAGCCCCAGCATTTT
>NA|NA|TRBV10-1|TRBJ2-7
CASSAHVGEQYF
TGCGCCAGCAGTGCTCACGTGGGGGAGCAGTACTTC
>NA|NA|TRBV2|TRBJ2-1
CASSEALAAVSYNEQFF
TGTGCCAGCAGTGAAGCGCTAGCAGCGGTTTCCTACAATGAGCAGTTCTTC
>NA|NA|TRBV7-2|TRBJ2-7
CASSLMYSAEQYF
TGTGCCAGCAGCTTAATGTACTCGGCCGAGCAGTACTTC
>NA|NA|TRBV10-3|TRBJ2-1
CAISEDNYNEQFF
TGTGCCATCAGTGAAGACAACTACAATGAGCAGTTCTTC